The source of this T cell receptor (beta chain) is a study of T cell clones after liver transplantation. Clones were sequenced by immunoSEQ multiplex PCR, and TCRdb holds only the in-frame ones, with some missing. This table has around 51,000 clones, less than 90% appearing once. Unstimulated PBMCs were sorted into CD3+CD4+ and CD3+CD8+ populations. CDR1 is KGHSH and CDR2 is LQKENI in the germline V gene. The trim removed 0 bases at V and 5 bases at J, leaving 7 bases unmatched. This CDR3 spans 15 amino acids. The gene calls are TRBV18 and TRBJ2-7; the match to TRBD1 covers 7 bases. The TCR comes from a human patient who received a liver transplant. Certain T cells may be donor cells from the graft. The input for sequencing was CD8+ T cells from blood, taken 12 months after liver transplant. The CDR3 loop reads CASSPPGTEGNEQYF. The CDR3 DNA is TGTGCCAGCTCACCACCGGGGACAGAAGGTAACGAGCAGTACTTC.